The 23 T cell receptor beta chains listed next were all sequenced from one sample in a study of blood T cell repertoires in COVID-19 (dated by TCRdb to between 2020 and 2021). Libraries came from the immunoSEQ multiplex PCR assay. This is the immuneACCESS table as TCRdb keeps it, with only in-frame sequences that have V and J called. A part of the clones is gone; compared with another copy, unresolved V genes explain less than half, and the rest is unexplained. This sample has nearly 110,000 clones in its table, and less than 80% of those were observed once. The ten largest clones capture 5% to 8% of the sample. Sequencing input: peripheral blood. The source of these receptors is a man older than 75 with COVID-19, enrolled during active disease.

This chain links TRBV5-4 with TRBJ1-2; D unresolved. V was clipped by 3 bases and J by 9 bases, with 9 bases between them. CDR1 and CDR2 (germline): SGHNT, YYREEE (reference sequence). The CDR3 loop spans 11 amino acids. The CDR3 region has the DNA TGTGCCAGCAGCTATTCGGTGAGCTACACCTTC. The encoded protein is CASSYSVSYTF.

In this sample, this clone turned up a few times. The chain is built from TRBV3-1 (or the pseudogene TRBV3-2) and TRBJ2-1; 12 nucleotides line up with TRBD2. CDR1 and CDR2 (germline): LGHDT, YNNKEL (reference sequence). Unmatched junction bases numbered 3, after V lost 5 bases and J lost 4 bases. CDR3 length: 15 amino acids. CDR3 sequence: CASSGGLAGYNEQFF. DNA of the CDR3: TGTGCCAGCAGCGGGGGACTAGCGGGTTACAATGAGCAGTTCTTC.

The CDR3 bases are TGTGCCAGTAGTACGGGACGGGGAGGGAATTCACCCCTCCACTTT. Translating gives CASSTGRGGNSPLHF. The chain couples TRBV19 to TRBJ1-6, with TRBD1 as a possible D gene (5 bases). This CDR3 is 15 amino acids long. The germline gives CDR1 LNHDA, CDR2 SQIVND (reference sequence). Trimming took off 4 bases at V and 7 bases at J, with 14 bases between the two ends.

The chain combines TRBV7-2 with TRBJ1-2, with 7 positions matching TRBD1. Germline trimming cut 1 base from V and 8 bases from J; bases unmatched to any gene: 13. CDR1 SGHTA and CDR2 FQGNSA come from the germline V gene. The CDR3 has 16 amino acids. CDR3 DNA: TGTGCCAGCAGCTTAGTGAGCGGCGAGGGGGCGCGAGGCTACACCTTC. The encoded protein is CASSLVSGEGARGYTF.

The CDR3 loop reads CASSIVAGGSRGEQFF. The DNA of the CDR3 is TGTGCCAGTAGTATTGTAGCGGGAGGTTCCCGGGGTGAGCAGTTCTTC. The chain combines TRBV19 with TRBJ2-1, with 10 positions matching TRBD2. Germline V gene data show CDR1 as LNHDA and CDR2 as SQIVND (reference sequence). The CDR3 has 16 amino acids. V dropped 3 bases and J dropped 9; count of bases not matched to a gene: 11.

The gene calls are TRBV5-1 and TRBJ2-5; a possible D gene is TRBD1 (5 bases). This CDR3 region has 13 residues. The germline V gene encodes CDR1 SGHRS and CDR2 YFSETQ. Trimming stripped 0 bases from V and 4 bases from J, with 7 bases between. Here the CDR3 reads CASSLGRAETQYF. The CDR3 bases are TGCGCCAGCAGCTTGGGCAGGGCAGAGACCCAGTACTTC.

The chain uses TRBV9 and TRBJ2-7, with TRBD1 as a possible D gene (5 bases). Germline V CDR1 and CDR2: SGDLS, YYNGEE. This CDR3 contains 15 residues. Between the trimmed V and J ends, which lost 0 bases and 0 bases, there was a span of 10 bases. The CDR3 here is CASSVATGYSYEQYF. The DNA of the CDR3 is TGTGCCAGCAGCGTAGCTACAGGCTACTCCTACGAGCAGTACTTC. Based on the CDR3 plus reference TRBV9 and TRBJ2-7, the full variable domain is DSGVTQTPKHLITATGQRVTLRCSPRSGDLSVYWYQQSLDQGLQFLIQYYNGEERAKGNILERFSAQQFPDLHSELNLSSLELGDSALYFCASSVATGYSYEQYFGPGTRLTVT.

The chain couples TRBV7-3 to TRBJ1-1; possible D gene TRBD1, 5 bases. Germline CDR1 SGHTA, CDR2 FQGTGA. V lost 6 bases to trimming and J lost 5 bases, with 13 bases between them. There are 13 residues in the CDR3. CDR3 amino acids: CASRRQGGTEAFF. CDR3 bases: TGTGCCAGCAGGCGGCAGGGAGGAACTGAAGCTTTCTTT.

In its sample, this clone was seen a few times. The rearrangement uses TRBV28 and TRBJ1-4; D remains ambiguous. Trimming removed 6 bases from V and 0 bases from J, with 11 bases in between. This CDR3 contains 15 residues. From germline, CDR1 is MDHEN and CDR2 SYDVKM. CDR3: CASRWASATNEKLFF. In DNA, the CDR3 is TGTGCCAGCAGATGGGCTTCTGCAACTAATGAAAAACTGTTTTTT.

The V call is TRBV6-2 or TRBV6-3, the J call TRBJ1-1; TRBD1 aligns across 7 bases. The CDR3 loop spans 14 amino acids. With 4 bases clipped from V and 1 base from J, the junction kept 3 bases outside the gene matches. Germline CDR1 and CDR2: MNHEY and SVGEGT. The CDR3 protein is CASSSYRGNTEAFF. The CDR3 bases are TGTGCCAGCAGTTCGTACAGGGGGAACACTGAAGCTTTCTTT.

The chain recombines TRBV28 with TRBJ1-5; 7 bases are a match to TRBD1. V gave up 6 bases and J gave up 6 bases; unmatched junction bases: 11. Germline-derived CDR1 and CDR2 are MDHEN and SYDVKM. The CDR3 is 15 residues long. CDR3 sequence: CASRTDRVGRQPQHF. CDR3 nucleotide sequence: TGTGCCAGCAGAACTGACAGGGTGGGTCGTCAGCCCCAGCATTTT.

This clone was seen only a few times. CDR3 amino acids: CASSSGVEEKLFF. In DNA, the CDR3 is TGTGCCAGCAGTTCAGGGGTGGAAGAAAAACTGTTTTTT. The chain couples TRBV16 to TRBJ1-4; TRBD1 is a possible D gene (6 bases). The CDR3 is 13 residues long. The V and J ends lost 6 bases and 8 bases respectively, with 13 bases between them. Germline values: CDR1 KGHSY, CDR2 FQNENV.

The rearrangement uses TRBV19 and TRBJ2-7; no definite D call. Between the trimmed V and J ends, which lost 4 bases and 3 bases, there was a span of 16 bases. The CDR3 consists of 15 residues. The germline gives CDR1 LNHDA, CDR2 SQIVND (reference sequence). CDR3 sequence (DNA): TGTGCCAGTAGTAATCGGTACCACTTAAACTACGAGCAGTACTTC. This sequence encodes CASSNRYHLNYEQYF.

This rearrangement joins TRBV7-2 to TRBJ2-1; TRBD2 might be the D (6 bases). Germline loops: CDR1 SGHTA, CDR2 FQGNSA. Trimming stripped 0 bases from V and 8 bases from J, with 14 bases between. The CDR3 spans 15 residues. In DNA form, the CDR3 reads TGTGCCAGCAGCTTAGCGAGCGGGCGGAGGGATGAGCAGTTCTTC. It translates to CASSLASGRRDEQFF.

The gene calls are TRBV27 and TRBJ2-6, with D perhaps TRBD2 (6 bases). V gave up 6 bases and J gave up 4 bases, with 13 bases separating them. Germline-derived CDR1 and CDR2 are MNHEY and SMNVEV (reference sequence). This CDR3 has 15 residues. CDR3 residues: CASSRLEGGANVLTF. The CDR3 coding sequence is TGTGCCAGCAGCCGACTGGAGGGGGGGGCCAACGTCCTGACTTTC.

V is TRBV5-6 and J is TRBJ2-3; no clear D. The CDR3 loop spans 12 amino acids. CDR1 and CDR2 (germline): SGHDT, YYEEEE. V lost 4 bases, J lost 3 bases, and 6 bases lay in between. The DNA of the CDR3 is TGTGCCAGCAGCGCGGTTACAGATACGCAGTATTTT. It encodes CASSAVTDTQYF.

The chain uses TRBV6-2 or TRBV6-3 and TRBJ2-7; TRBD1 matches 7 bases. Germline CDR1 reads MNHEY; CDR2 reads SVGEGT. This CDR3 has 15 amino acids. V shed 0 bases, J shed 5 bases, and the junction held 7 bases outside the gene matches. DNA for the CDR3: TGTGCCAGCAGTTACTCGACAGGGATGCGAGACGAGCAGTACTTC. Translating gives CASSYSTGMRDEQYF.

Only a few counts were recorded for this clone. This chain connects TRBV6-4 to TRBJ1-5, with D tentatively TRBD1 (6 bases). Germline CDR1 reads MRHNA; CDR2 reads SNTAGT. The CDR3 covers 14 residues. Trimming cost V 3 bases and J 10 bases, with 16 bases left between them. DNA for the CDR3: TGTGCCAGCAGTGAAGGGGACACCCCTTTTCCCCAGCATTTT. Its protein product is CASSEGDTPFPQHF.

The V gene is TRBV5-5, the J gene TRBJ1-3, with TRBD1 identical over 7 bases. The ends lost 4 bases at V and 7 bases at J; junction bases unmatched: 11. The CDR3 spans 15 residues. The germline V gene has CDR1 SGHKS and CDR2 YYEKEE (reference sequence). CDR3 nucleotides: TGTGCCAGCAGCCCGTGGGACAGACGAGAGAACACCATATATTTT. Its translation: CASSPWDRRENTIYF.

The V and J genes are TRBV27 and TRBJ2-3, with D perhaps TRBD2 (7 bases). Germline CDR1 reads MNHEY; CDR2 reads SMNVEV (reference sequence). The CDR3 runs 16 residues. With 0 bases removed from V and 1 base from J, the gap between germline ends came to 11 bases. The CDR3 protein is CASSLSKGGGTDTQYF. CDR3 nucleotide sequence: TGTGCCAGCAGTTTATCGAAGGGGGGGGGCACAGATACGCAGTATTTT.

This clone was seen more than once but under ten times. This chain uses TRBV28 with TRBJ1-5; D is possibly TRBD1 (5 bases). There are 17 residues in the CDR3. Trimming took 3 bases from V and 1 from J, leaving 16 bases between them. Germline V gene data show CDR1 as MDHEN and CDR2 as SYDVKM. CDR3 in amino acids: CASSFSSAGWSNQPQHF. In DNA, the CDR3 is TGTGCCAGCAGTTTTTCATCAGCAGGGTGGAGCAATCAGCCCCAGCATTTT.

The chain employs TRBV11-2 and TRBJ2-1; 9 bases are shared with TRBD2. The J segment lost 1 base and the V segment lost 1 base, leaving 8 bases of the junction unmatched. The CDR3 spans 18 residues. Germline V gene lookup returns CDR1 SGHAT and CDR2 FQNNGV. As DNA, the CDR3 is TGTGCCAGCAGCTTAGTAAGGGGTAGCGGGAGATCCTACAATGAGCAGTTCTTC. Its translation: CASSLVRGSGRSYNEQFF.

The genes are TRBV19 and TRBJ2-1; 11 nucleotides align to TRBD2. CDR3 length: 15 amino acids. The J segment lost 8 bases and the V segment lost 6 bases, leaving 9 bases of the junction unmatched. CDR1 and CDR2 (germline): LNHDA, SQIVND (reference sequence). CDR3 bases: TGTGCCAGTAGGATTAGCGGGAGGGCCAGGGATGAGCAGTTCTTC. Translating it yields CASRISGRARDEQFF.